The subject of this entry is one T cell receptor (beta chain). As yet, its antigen is unknown. The sample originates from a study of CD8 T cells in Susac syndrome. Roughly 0.45 to 1 ug RNA was reverse transcribed with random hexamers. A single record per CDR3 protein comes from TCRdb applying MiXCR to the immunoSEQ multiplex PCR reads. The table lists 200,000 to 250,000 distinct CDR3 sequences, 95% of them singletons, with 0.082% in the top ten. CDR1 is SGDLS, CDR2 YYNGEE, per germline. V gave up 4 bases and J gave up 8 bases, with 18 bases separating them. The CDR3 loop spans 14 amino acids. The multiple sclerosis controls comprised treatment-naive patients whose relapsing-remitting disease was stable or active. Bulk CD8+ and CD4+ cells came from magnetic negative isolation; CD8+ TEMRA by FACS. General observations from the study: By the study's own acknowledgment, its TCR sequencing and HLA analysis included relatively few individuals.

This TCR was sampled from a human donor with multiple sclerosis. The sequencing input was CD4+ T cells from PBMCs. The chain combines TRBV9 with TRBJ1-2; D is possibly TRBD1 (5 bases). This CDR3 reads CASSLNQGDQGYTF. CDR3 sequence (DNA): TGTGCCAGCAGCCTTAATCAGGGCGACCAGGGCTACACCTTC. Full variable domain (missing parts from reference TRBV9 and TRBJ1-2): DSGVTQTPKHLITATGQRVTLRCSPRSGDLSVYWYQQSLDQGLQFLIQYYNGEERAKGNILERFSAQQFPDLHSELNLSSLELGDSALYFCASSLNQGDQGYTFGSGTRLTVV.